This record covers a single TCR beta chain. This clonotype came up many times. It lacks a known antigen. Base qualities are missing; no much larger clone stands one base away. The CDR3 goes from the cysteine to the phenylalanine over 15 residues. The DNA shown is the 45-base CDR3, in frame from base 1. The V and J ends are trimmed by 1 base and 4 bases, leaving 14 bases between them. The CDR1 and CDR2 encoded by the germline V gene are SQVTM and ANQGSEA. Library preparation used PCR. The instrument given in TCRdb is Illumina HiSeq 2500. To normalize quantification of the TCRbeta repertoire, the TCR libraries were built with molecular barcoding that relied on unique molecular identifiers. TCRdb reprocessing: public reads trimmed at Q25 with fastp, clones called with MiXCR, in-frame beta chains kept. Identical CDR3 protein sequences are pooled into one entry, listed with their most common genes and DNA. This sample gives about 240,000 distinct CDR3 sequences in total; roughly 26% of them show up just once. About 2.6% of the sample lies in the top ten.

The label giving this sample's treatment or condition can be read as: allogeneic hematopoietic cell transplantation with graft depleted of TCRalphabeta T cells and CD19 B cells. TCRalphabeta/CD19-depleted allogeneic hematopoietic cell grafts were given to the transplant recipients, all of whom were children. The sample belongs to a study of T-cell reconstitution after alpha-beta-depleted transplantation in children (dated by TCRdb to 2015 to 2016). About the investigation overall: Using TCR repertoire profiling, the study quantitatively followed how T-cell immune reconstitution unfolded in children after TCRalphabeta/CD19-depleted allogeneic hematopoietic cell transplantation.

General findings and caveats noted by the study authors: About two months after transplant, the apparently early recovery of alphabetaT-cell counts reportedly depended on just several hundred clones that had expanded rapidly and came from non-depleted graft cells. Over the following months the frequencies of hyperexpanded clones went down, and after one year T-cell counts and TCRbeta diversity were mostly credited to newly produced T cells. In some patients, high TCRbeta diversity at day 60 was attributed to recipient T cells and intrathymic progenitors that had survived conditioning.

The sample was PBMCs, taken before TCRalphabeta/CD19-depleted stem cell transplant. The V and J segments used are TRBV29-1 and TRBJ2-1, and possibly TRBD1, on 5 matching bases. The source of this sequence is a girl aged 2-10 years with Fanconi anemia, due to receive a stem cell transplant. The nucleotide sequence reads TGCAGCGTTGAAGGGCAGGAAGGGGTATACAATGAGCAGTTCTTC. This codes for CSVEGQEGVYNEQFF.